This T cell receptor (beta chain) emerged from a study of early T cells in non-severe SARS-CoV-2 infection. Study as a whole: Whole-blood bulk RNA, unsorted, was sequenced, and chains were unpaired.

Overall study results and limits: In VDJdb matching, anti-spike CD8 responses were favored while private and CD4 specificities went missing.

Attached unique molecular identifiers marked individual cDNA molecules. MiXCR was run by TCRdb on the 5' RACE reads, yielding one entry per CDR3 protein. Among 63,000 or so distinct CDR3 sequences listed, about an eighth were seen once. This clonotype was found a few times. What it binds is not known. Looked up from germline, CDR1 is LNHDA and CDR2 is SQIVND (reference sequence). CDR3 length: 15 amino acids. V lost 5 bases to trimming and J lost 4 bases, with 15 bases between them. The sequenced sample was whole blood. This clonotype originated in an adult who was a healthcare worker with PCR-confirmed SARS-CoV-2 infection or an uninfected control (not recorded which). V gene TRBV19 combines with J gene TRBJ1-5; tentatively, D is TRBD1 (6 bases). CDR3 sequence (DNA): TGTGCCAGTAGTCCCGGGCTGCAGGGGAATCAGCCCCAGCATTTT. This translates into CASSPGLQGNQPQHF.